The sequence of this T cell receptor beta chain was determined in a study of blood T cells in healthy people across ages. The CDR3 extends over 13 amino acids. Germline values: CDR1 PRHDT, CDR2 FYEKMQ (reference sequence). The second PCR ran roughly 7 to 11 cycles with a sample-barcoded 5' primer and J-beta primers. Via MiXCR, TCRdb re-called the 5' RACE reads, giving one row per CDR3 protein. The repertoire holds 800,000 or so distinct CDR3 sequences, approximately 67% seen once, with around a quarter in the top ten. The J gene is TRBJ2-1, the V gene TRBV13; unclear D gene. Matching the DNA end better, TRBJ2-7 makes the J call doubtful. The receptor was derived from a man aged 30 to 39 in good health. Specimen: blood. In nucleotides, the CDR3 is TGTGCCAGCAGCTCCAGGTCTATTTTCGAGCAGTACTTC. Its protein product is CASSSRSIFEQYF.